This section outlines one TCR beta chain sequence together with its context. The germline gives CDR1 SNHLY, CDR2 FYNNEI. The CDR3 sequence is 15 residues long. V was pared by 4 bases and J by 7 bases, with 16 bases between. This sample is part of a study of T cell changes during pregnancy in multiple sclerosis. Sequenced by immunoSEQ multiplex PCR; TCRdb stores in-frame clones only, minus some. Among 38,000 or so clones listed, approximately 94% were seen once. The chain has TRBV2 and TRBJ1-4; tentatively, D is TRBD1 (5 bases). The material was CD4+ T cells from peripheral blood mononuclear cells, obtained in the second trimester of pregnancy. This clonotype was sampled from a female donor with multiple sclerosis, enrolled in a pregnancy study. CDR3 coding DNA: TGTGCCAGCAGTGGAGAGGACACCATCGGTGAAAAACTGTTTTTT. It translates to CASSGEDTIGEKLFF.